This TCR beta chain was sequenced during a study of low-dose radiotherapy and immunotherapy resistance in tumors (dated by TCRdb to the early 2020s). Study-wide context: Cohort 1 received 0.5 Gy per fraction every 2 weeks, with a prescribed total PTV dose of 6.5 Gy. Patients in Cohort 2 were given 1 Gy per fraction every two weeks, for a total of 13 Gy across 26 weeks. Nivolumab was administered intravenously as a 240 mg flat dose every two weeks, and ipilimumab was administered intravenously at 1 mg/kg every six weeks. Cyclophosphamide 200 mg/m2 was administered intravenously every two weeks, one day before each radiation and immunotherapy administration. Patients took aspirin 300 mg orally once daily for four cycles, starting on cycle 1 day 1. No randomization into treatment groups was done for the people taking part in the trial. The translational analysis covered eight patients: three from the first dose cohort and the first five from the second dose cohort.

First-strand cDNA was synthesized using Superscript III and a set of TRAV- and TRBV-specific primers, so that both TCRalpha and TCRbeta chains were covered. TCRs were amplified for about 22 PCR cycles with Phusion, using a constant-region primer paired with the adapter attached to the V primers. Amplification of the isolated mRNA was done with the MessageAmp II aRNA Amplification Kit, which involved a roughly 17-hour in vitro transcription at 37 degrees C. The Dynabeads mRNA DIRECT Purification Kit was used to isolate mRNA for TCR sequencing. A second 25-cycle Phusion PCR added indexed Illumina adapters, and products were purified with AMPure XP beads. An Illumina MiniSeq instrument was used to deep-sequence the TCRalpha and TCRbeta libraries. Per the authors' processing: Custom Perl scripts pooled TCR sequences encoding the same protein, removed out-of-frame sequences and computed each clonotype's abundance. The analysis excluded TCR sequences that were supported by just one read. Repertoire metrics included Shannon entropy, Gini index, clonality, richness, and frequency of TCRs shared between repertoires. Using fastp trimming at Q25 and MiXCR clonotype assembly, TCRdb reanalyzed the public sequencing data and kept in-frame beta chains. Rows are combined by CDR3 protein, so each entry shows the most common genes and DNA. The V and J calls come from TCRdb's annotation, not from the publication. This sample gives 80,000 to 95,000 distinct CDR3 sequences in total; 9.4% of them show up just once. 0.95% to 1.3% of the sample is taken by the ten largest.

The sample holds many counts of this clonotype. Its antigen specificity is not known. The record has no base qualities; no much larger clone is one base away. Taken with the paper, the label for time point translates to: before trial treatment. The donors took part in RACIN, a single-arm, phase I, dose-escalation trial that combined nivolumab, ipilimumab, aspirin, low-dose cyclophosphamide and low-dose radiotherapy. To be eligible, a patient needed to have an advanced solid tumor that was TIL-negative. For CDR1 and CDR2, the germline V gene (reference sequence) lists DFQATT and SNEGSKA. Germline trimming amounts to 3 bases on V and 4 bases on J, with 3 as the count of junction bases outside the gene matches. The CDR3 numbers 13 residues from cysteine through phenylalanine. Only the CDR3 part of the read is kept: 39 bases, read in frame from the first base.

The sequenced sample was PBMCs, obtained before treatment. The clonotype comes from a male donor with prostate cancer. This receptor chain uses TRBV20-1 and TRBJ2-7; TRBD1 aligns with 10 central bases. Here the CDR3 is given as CSARGTGVYEQYF. Read as DNA, the sequence is TGCAGTGCTAGGGGGACAGGGGTGTACGAGCAGTACTTC.